The 5 T cell receptor beta chains presented below share a single source sample, sequenced in a study of monozygotic twins with cystic fibrosis. Assay: immunoSEQ multiplex PCR; the TCRdb copy retains only in-frame clones and omits some. Of more than 25,000 clones in the sample, 90% were seen once. The sample taken for sequencing was blood. Receptors were obtained from a girl aged 2-10 years with cystic fibrosis.

This clone was seen a single time. The chain employs TRBV19 and TRBJ1-1, with 8 bases fitting TRBD1. The V and J ends lost 7 bases and 5 bases, in that order; junction bases with no gene match: 9. CDR1 is LNHDA, CDR2 SQIVND, per germline (reference sequence). CDR3 size: 14 residues. In DNA, the CDR3 is TGTGCCAGTAATACCCAGGGGGCCTGGACTGAAGCTTTCTTT. This encodes CASNTQGAWTEAFF.

The chain carries TRBV5-6 and TRBJ2-7; 8 bases fit TRBD2. V was pared by 4 bases and J by 6 bases, with 6 bases of the junction left unmatched. The CDR3 is made up of 13 amino acids. CDR1 and CDR2 from the germline V gene are SGHDT and YYEEEE. This chain's CDR3 is CASSRGGMSEQYF. CDR3 coding DNA: TGTGCCAGCAGCCGGGGGGGTATGTCCGAGCAGTACTTC. The whole variable domain, filled in from reference TRBV5-6 and TRBJ2-7, reads DAGVTQSPTHLIKTRGQQVTLRCSPKSGHDTVSWYQQALGQGPQFIFQYYEEEERQRGNFPDRFSGHQFPNYSSELNVNALLLGDSALYLCASSRGGMSEQYFGPGTRLTVT.

The genes are TRBV4-2 and TRBJ2-4; 10 nucleotides agree with TRBD2. Germline CDR1 is LGHNA and CDR2 is YNFKEQ. The ends lost 4 bases at V and 1 base at J; junction bases unmatched: 19. The CDR3 runs to 21 residues. The CDR3 here is CASSPRGERGGRGVAKNIQYF. DNA for the CDR3: TGTGCCAGCAGCCCCCGCGGCGAGCGGGGGGGCCGTGGGGTGGCCAAAAACATTCAGTACTTC.

The genes are TRBV25-1 and TRBJ1-1, with TRBD1 matching over 9 bases. This CDR3 has 18 amino acids. V shed 4 bases and J 0 bases; nucleotides not matched to a gene: 12. Germline V CDR1 and CDR2: MGHDK, SYGVNS. The CDR3 sequence: CASSGAGTGLLVNTEAFF. In DNA form, the CDR3 reads TGTGCCAGCAGTGGTGCCGGGACAGGGCTGTTGGTGAACACTGAAGCTTTCTTT.

This sequence joins TRBV2 and TRBJ2-1; 8 bases match TRBD2. V lost 5 bases to trimming and J lost 5 bases; unmatched junction nucleotides: 8. CDR3 size: 15 residues. Per germline, CDR1 SNHLY and CDR2 FYNNEI. DNA of the CDR3: TGTGCCAGCAGTCGGGCCGGGACTAGGAACAATGAGCAGTTCTTC. Amino acid sequence: CASSRAGTRNNEQFF.